A single sample gave rise to the 5 T cell receptor beta chains below, sequenced in a study of T-cell memory formation after mild COVID-19. TCRdb independently ran MiXCR on the 5' RACE reads; one entry per CDR3 protein. The sample includes around 340,000 distinct CDR3 sequences, approximately 14% of them seen just once. The sequenced material came from PBMCs or a T cell subset sorted from them (not recorded which). Receptors originate from a man younger than 35 who had mild COVID-19 (a few samples of this study predate the infection). Cell type and time point are not known.

A few counts support this clonotype. The chain is built from TRBV6-5 and TRBJ2-7; D possibly corresponds to TRBD1 (5 bases). Trimming pared 6 bases from V and 2 bases from J, leaving 20 bases between. The CDR3 loop spans 16 amino acids. CDR1 and CDR2 from the germline V gene are MNHEY and SVGAGI. CDR3 sequence reads: CASSQRGGDSPYEQYF. In nucleotides, the CDR3 is TGTGCCAGCAGCCAGCGAGGTGGTGACAGTCCCTACGAGCAGTACTTC.

At least ten counts were recorded for this clonotype. The J gene is TRBJ2-7, the V gene TRBV4-3; D is perhaps TRBD1 (5 bases). Trimming removed 0 bases at V and 4 bases at J, with 13 bases between. This CDR3 contains 15 residues. CDR1 and CDR2 (germline): LGHNA, YSLEER. The CDR3 reads CASSQEAPGLYEQYF. The CDR3 DNA sequence: TGCGCCAGCAGCCAAGAAGCCCCAGGGCTTTACGAGCAGTACTTC.

CDR3 in amino acids: CASRGDTNYGYTF. For the CDR3, the DNA is TGCGCCAGCAGAGGGGATACGAACTATGGCTACACCTTC. V usage is TRBV5-1 and J usage is TRBJ1-2; perhaps TRBD1 as D (5 bases). This CDR3 contains 13 residues. Trimming took off 5 bases at V and 2 bases at J, with 10 bases between the two ends. Germline values: CDR1 SGHRS, CDR2 YFSETQ.

The J gene is TRBJ1-2, the V gene TRBV9; D not certain. This CDR3 is 16 amino acids long. The V gene lost 4 bases and the J gene lost 4 bases, with 20 bases spanning the gap. Germline V gene sequence: CDR1 SGDLS, CDR2 YYNGEE. In DNA form, the CDR3 reads TGTGCCAGCAGCCTCAACCAGGTCGGTCCTTTCTATGGCTACACCTTC. Translating gives CASSLNQVGPFYGYTF. The whole variable domain, remainder taken from reference TRBV9 and TRBJ1-2, is DSGVTQTPKHLITATGQRVTLRCSPRSGDLSVYWYQQSLDQGLQFLIQYYNGEERAKGNILERFSAQQFPDLHSELNLSSLELGDSALYFCASSLNQVGPFYGYTFGSGTRLTVV.

This chain connects TRBV24-1 to TRBJ2-2; the D is unclear. This CDR3 contains 14 residues. V lost 4 bases and J lost 10, with 15 bases in between. CDR1 is KGHDR and CDR2 is SFDVKD in the germline V gene. For the CDR3, the DNA is TGTGCCACCAGTGAACGAAAGACACGCTCGGAGCTGTTTTTT. This sequence encodes CATSERKTRSELFF.